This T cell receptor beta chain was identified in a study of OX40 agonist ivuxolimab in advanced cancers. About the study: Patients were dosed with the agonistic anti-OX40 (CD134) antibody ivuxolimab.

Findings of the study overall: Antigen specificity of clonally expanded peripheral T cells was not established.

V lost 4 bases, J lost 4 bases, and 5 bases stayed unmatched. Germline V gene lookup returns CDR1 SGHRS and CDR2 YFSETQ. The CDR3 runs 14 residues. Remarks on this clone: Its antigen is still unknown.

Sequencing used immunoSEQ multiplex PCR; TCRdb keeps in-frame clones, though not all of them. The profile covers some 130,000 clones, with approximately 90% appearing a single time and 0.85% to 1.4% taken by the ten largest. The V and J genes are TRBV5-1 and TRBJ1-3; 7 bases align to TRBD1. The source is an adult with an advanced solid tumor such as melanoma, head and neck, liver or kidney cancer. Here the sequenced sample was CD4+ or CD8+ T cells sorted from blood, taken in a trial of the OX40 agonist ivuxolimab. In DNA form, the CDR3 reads TGCGCCAGCAGCAGGGACAGTGAGGGAAACACCATATATTTT. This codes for CASSRDSEGNTIYF.